One and the same sample provided the 15 T cell receptor beta chains below, sequenced in a study of cytomegalovirus exposure and HLA in healthy donors. Primers included in the PCR were 60 Vbeta and 13 Jbeta primers. Libraries were prepared by immunoSEQ multiplex PCR; TCRdb keeps only in-frame clonotypes and omits some of them. Among over 100,000 clones listed, around 85% were seen once. Sequencing input: PBMCs. The receptors stem from a man younger than 45 in good health and CMV-seronegative.

The chain combines TRBV2 with TRBJ1-5, with 7 bases matching TRBD1. The CDR3 has 15 amino acids. Germline CDR1 reads SNHLY; CDR2 reads FYNNEI. The ends lost 2 bases at V and 2 bases at J; junction bases unmatched: 3. For the CDR3, the DNA is TGTGCCAGCAGTGAAAGGGGGCTCGGCAATCAGCCCCAGCATTTT. It is translated as CASSERGLGNQPQHF. Combining the CDR3 with reference TRBV2 and TRBJ1-5 gives the whole variable domain EPEVTQTPSHQVTQMGQEVILRCVPISNHLYFYWYRQILGQKVEFLVSFYNNEISEKSEIFDDQFSVERPDGSNFTLKIRSTKLEDSAMYFCASSERGLGNQPQHFGDGTRLSIL.

The rearrangement uses TRBV11-2 and TRBJ2-2, with a possible D match to TRBD2 (5 bases). CDR1 and CDR2 from the germline V gene are SGHAT and FQNNGV. V dropped 5 bases and J dropped 6 bases, with 10 bases sitting between them. The CDR3 runs to 13 residues. CDR3: CASSPRGPGELFF. The DNA for the CDR3 is TGTGCCAGCAGCCCCCGGGGTCCCGGGGAGCTGTTTTTT. The whole variable domain, filled in from reference TRBV11-2 and TRBJ2-2, reads EAGVAQSPRYKIIEKRQSVAFWCNPISGHATLYWYQQILGQGPKLLIQFQNNGVVDDSQLPKDRFSAERLKGVDSTLKIQPAKLEDSAVYLCASSPRGPGELFFGEGSRLTVL.

This clone was seen more than once but under ten times. V gene TRBV2 combines with J gene TRBJ2-2; 7 bases are a match to TRBD1. CDR1 is SNHLY, CDR2 FYNNEI, per germline. The CDR3 sequence is 14 residues long. Trimming removed 4 bases from V and 1 base from J; junction bases left unmatched: 0. CDR3 amino acids: CASSGTGNTGELFF. The CDR3 DNA follows: TGTGCCAGCAGTGGGACAGGGAACACCGGGGAGCTGTTTTTT.

This chain joins TRBV2 and TRBJ2-6; possible D gene TRBD1, 6 bases. The CDR3 sequence is 15 residues long. V was shortened by 7 bases and J by 0 bases, with 10 bases between the two germline ends. Looked up from germline, CDR1 is SNHLY and CDR2 is FYNNEI. CDR3 DNA: TGTGCCAGCAAGGACAGAAGCTCTGGGGCCAACGTCCTGACTTTC. Protein product: CASKDRSSGANVLTF.

The chain links TRBV5-6 to TRBJ1-6, with 7 bases matching TRBD1. V trimming: 0 bases; J trimming: 8 bases; junction bases outside the gene matches: 2. Germline V CDR1 and CDR2: SGHDT, YYEEEE. This CDR3 is built from 14 residues. DNA of the CDR3: TGTGCCAGCAGCTTGGTCAGGGGGGATTCACCCCTCCACTTT. It yields the protein CASSLVRGDSPLHF.

This chain links TRBV15 with TRBJ2-7; D perhaps matches TRBD2 (7 bases). Germline V CDR1 and CDR2: LNHNV, YYDKDF (reference sequence). V was cut by 3 bases and J by 7 bases, with 19 bases left in between. The CDR3 has 15 residues. The CDR3 loop reads CATSRGGLGGLEQYF. DNA of the CDR3: TGTGCCACCAGCAGGGGGGGGCTGGGCGGCCTGGAGCAGTACTTC.

This clone was seen a single time. V and J are TRBV5-6 and TRBJ2-3; possible D gene TRBD2, 5 bases. Trimming left V 0 bases short and J 9 bases short, with 14 bases between. Germline V gives CDR1 SGHDT, CDR2 YYEEEE. This CDR3 comprises 14 residues. This CDR3 reads CASSLEGAKWTQYF. For the CDR3, the DNA is TGTGCCAGCAGCTTGGAGGGAGCCAAGTGGACGCAGTATTTT.

The gene calls are TRBV18 and TRBJ2-1, with D possibly TRBD1 on 6 matching bases. The germline V gene has CDR1 KGHSH and CDR2 LQKENI. The CDR3 loop spans 13 amino acids. Trimming removed 3 bases from V and 7 bases from J, with 10 bases in between. In DNA form, the CDR3 reads TGTGCCAGCTCACCGCAGGGGAATAATGAGCAGTTCTTC. This translates into CASSPQGNNEQFF.

The V call is TRBV2, the J call TRBJ2-2; a weak D match, TRBD2 (6 bases). Germline assignment: CDR1 SNHLY and CDR2 FYNNEI. CDR3 size: 17 residues. Trimming stripped 4 bases from V and 3 bases from J, with 18 bases between. As DNA, the CDR3 is TGTGCCAGCAGTGTCGAGGGGCCGGACTACTACACCGGGGAGCTGTTTTTT. Amino acid sequence: CASSVEGPDYYTGELFF.

The chain has TRBV9 and TRBJ1-2; D gene unclear. Germline V gives CDR1 SGDLS, CDR2 YYNGEE. V lost 0 bases to trimming and J lost 3 bases, with 9 bases between them. The CDR3 consists of 14 residues. CDR3 DNA sequence: TGTGCCAGCAGCGTAGGAGGGTTACACTATGGCTACACCTTC. It specifies CASSVGGLHYGYTF.

The chain joins TRBV28 to TRBJ1-6, with D possibly being TRBD1 (6 bases). Trimming removed 3 bases at V and 10 bases at J, with 16 bases between. This CDR3 comprises 15 residues. Per germline, CDR1 MDHEN and CDR2 SYDVKM. CDR3 in DNA: TGTGCCAGCAGTTTGAGGGGGGGCTCTGGGTCACCCCTCCACTTT. It is translated as CASSLRGGSGSPLHF.

The chain has TRBV7-9 and TRBJ2-7, with a weak D call TRBD2 (6 bases). Trimming left V 4 bases short and J 3 bases short, with 13 bases between. The CDR3 is 14 amino acids. Per the germline V gene, CDR1 is SEHNR and CDR2 is FQNEAQ (reference sequence). The DNA of the CDR3 is TGTGCCAGCAGCTCCCCCAGGGACTTCTACGAGCAGTACTTC. Amino acid sequence: CASSSPRDFYEQYF. Based on the CDR3 plus reference TRBV7-9 and TRBJ2-7, the full variable domain is DTGVSQNPRHKITKRGQNVTFRCDPISEHNRLYWYRQTLGQGPEFLTYFQNEAQLEKSRLLSDRFSAERPKGSFSTLEIQRTEQGDSAMYLCASSSPRDFYEQYFGPGTRLTVT.

Notes on this clone: The junction departs from the called germline gene at one end, perhaps through a read error. This chain links TRBV5-4 with TRBJ2-6, with TRBD1 identical over 10 bases. The CDR3 is made up of 18 amino acids. Germline V CDR1 and CDR2: SGHNT, YYREEE (reference sequence). The CDR3 reads CASSPRQGAHWGANGLTF. The CDR3 DNA reads TGTGCCAGCAGCCCTCGACAGGGGGCTCACTGGGGGGCCAACGGCCTGACTTTC.

This chain links TRBV10-2 with TRBJ2-1, with 10 bases that match TRBD1. The CDR3 extends over 16 amino acids. Germline V gene data show CDR1 as WSHSY and CDR2 as SAAADI. Germline trimming cut 6 bases from V and 3 bases from J; bases unmatched to any gene: 8. CDR3 residues: CASSGQGTGDYNEQFF. In nucleotides, the CDR3 is TGCGCCAGCAGCGGGCAAGGGACAGGGGACTACAATGAGCAGTTCTTC.

This clone appeared a few times. The chain uses TRBV9 and TRBJ2-3; TRBD1 matches at 10 bases. CDR1 and CDR2 (germline): SGDLS, YYNGEE. The J segment lost 4 bases and the V segment lost 0 bases, leaving 8 bases of the junction unmatched. The CDR3 totals 17 residues. DNA of the CDR3: TGTGCCAGCAGCGTAGTGGGGACAGGGGCTTCGGCAGATACGCAGTATTTT. This translates into CASSVVGTGASADTQYF.